The T cell receptor (beta chain) under discussion was sequenced for a study of T cells in Graves' hyperthyroidism and ophthalmopathy (dated by TCRdb to between 2018 and 2021). Notes on the research overall: Peripheral blood was collected at initial diagnosis, before any treatment. TCR V-J signatures able to tell the groups apart were searched for in a discovery cohort of 90 to 100 patients, of whom about 40 had Graves' ophthalmopathy and some 60 had stable Graves' hyperthyroidism. Whether ophthalmopathy could be predicted prospectively was tested in an independent validation cohort made up of some 20 hyperthyroidism patients plus 17 patients who later progressed to ophthalmopathy. The 100 or so discovery patients were randomly split 7:3 into training and test sets. In addition, the study compared T-cell repertoires in thyroid tissue and in blood from over 5 Graves' hyperthyroidism patients. After sampling, hyperthyroidism patients received methimazole starting at 30 mg daily, and ophthalmopathy patients received high-dose intravenous methylprednisolone. According to the paper, TCR Vbeta CDR3 sequencing was carried out on roughly 130 peripheral blood samples, which came from over 40 ophthalmopathy, around 74 hyperthyroidism and approximately 17 progressor patients. Results and caveats for the whole study, not just this receptor: Blood samples also contained most of the expanded thyroid clonotypes (frequency above 0.001), which suggests that blood repertoires may reflect thyroid immune responses. Sample size was not statistically predetermined, and blinding of investigators to group allocation was not performed. In validation, the model predicted progression to ophthalmopathy with roughly 70% sensitivity and approximately 78% specificity, a median of 6.5 months before onset. A model built on a 13 V-J signature distinguished ophthalmopathy from stable hyperthyroidism, reaching 85% to 90% sensitivity and about 81% specificity in cross-validation and 80%/75% in testing.

This clonotype was observed at least ten times. Its antigen remains unidentified. Per-base qualities were not stored, and no clone one base away is much larger. The TCR beta CDR3 regions were amplified from the RNA transcripts. For the first round of RT-PCR on the TCR CDR3, the HTBI primer set was used together with the Qiagen OneStep RT-PCR kit. Libraries were constructed in a second round of multiplex PCR, after which size selection and purification were performed. Sequencing of the libraries was done on an Illumina HiSeq2000 using paired-end 100 bp reads. The authors processed their data as follows. SOAPnuke was used to process the raw data, with reads discarded if the reads contained adapters or uncalled bases, had a mean Phred below 15, or lacked an exact constant-primer or identifier match. High-quality paired reads were merged using COPE v1.2.5, and each unique nucleotide sequence was defined as a clonotype. MiTCR v1.1 was used to align the clonotypes against IMGT TRBV, TRBD and TRBJ reference segments. Analysis was restricted to V-J combinations with a frequency above 0.0001, which covered 99% to 99.2% of repertoires. The TCS score was defined as F50 (clonal expansion) divided by E x V (chaos), with BLOSUM62-based TCRdist calculated between CDR3 peptides within each V-J. Welch's t-statistics and random forest reduced around 510 V-J features to fewer than 15, which were used in a naive Bayes classifier (R e1071). TCRdb passed the public sequencing reads through fastp at Q25 and MiXCR, retaining productive beta sequences. Identical CDR3 proteins give one entry, which carries the most common genes and DNA. TCRdb, not the original authors, processed these V and J calls. Here the sample has around 350,000 distinct CDR3 sequences; 13% to 15% occur a single time. The ten most abundant clones make up 15% to 20% of the sample.

Moderately to severely active disease, a Clinical Activity Score of at least 3, a NOSPECS grade of at least 4, and a duration under 3 months were present in ophthalmopathy patients. Any patient with an uncontrolled infection, another autoimmune disease, pregnancy or lactation was excluded. Diagnoses were established on the basis of clinical symptoms, serum thyroxine and TRAb, thyroid ultrasound, and orbital computed tomography. PBMCs were separated from 10 ml of fresh peripheral blood using Ficoll-Paque density gradient centrifugation. Total RNA was extracted using Trizol reagent, and RNA quality was assessed on an Agilent 2100 Bioanalyzer. The CDR3 runs 16 amino acids, cysteine and phenylalanine included. Only CDR3 DNA remains: 48 bases, in frame from the first base. The junction carries 11 bases between V and J, which are trimmed by 0 bases and 5 bases respectively. The germline V gene yields SGHTA for CDR1 and FQGTGA for CDR2.

The sequence joins TRBV7-3 to TRBJ1-6; the D gene identity is not certain. The TCR originated in a woman in her sixties or seventies with Graves' ophthalmopathy. The sequencing sample was made of blood. The DNA sequence follows: TGTGCCAGCAGCTTAACAAGCGGCCGGAATAATTCACCCCTCCACTTT. Its product reads: CASSLTSGRNNSPLHF.